The entry below describes one TCR beta chain. V was clipped by 6 bases and J by 4 bases; unmatched bases: 3. The CDR3 runs to 14 residues. CDR1 SEHNR and CDR2 FQNEAQ come from the germline V gene (reference sequence). These data come from a study of cytomegalovirus exposure and HLA in healthy donors. Primers for the PCR totalled 60 Vbeta and 13 Jbeta. Generated by immunoSEQ multiplex PCR, the TCRdb table keeps only in-frame clones and is missing some. The sample yields 85,000 to 100,000 clones, about 89% seen once. The TCR originated in a man aged 30 to 45 in good health and CMV-seropositive. Sequencing was carried out using PBMCs. V is TRBV7-9 and J is TRBJ2-2, with 9 bases identical to TRBD1. This CDR3 reads CASRGTGTTGELFF. The CDR3, as DNA: TGTGCCAGCAGGGGGACAGGGACCACCGGGGAGCTGTTTTTT. Full variable domain (rest looked up from reference TRBV7-9 and TRBJ2-2): DTGVSQNPRHKITKRGQNVTFRCDPISEHNRLYWYRQTLGQGPEFLTYFQNEAQLEKSRLLSDRFSAERPKGSFSTLEIQRTEQGDSAMYLCASRGTGTTGELFFGEGSRLTVL.